Given below is one T cell receptor (beta chain) in context. Its antigen has not been determined. Base qualities are not recorded, but no much larger clone differs from it by a single base. TCRbeta CDR3 regions were amplified from genomic DNA using the immunoSEQ Assay, a bias-controlled multiplex PCR. Per the source publication's procedure: The number of nucleated cells in each sample was estimated from the amplification of reference gene primers within the assay. To quantify the absolute abundance of each unique TCRbeta CDR3 rearrangement, sequence reads were collapsed and filtered. For each sample, productive Simpson clonality was calculated as the square root of Simpson's diversity index across productive rearrangements. TCRdb retrieved this table from immuneACCESS and kept in-frame rearrangements only. Not all clones are present; in checked studies, unresolved V genes account for under half, and no reason is known for the remainder. The DNA gave D and trimming, while V, J and clone size come from that table. The sample contains roughly 280,000 clones, 88% of them found a single time. 10% to 12% of the sample is in the top ten clones.

The data belong to a study of blood T cell repertoires in COVID-19 (TCRdb year 2020). Study-level background: Samples covering the acute and convalescent phases of COVID-19 were provided by collaborators in the United States, Italy and Spain. Sample metadata almost always included a de-identified subject ID, COVID-19 status, age in years and sex. The prospective study material was composed of cDNA or gDNA derived from T cells, B-cell-depleted T cells, or PBMCs. Samples came from the ongoing ImmuneRACE study (first 160 participants) plus 1,254 subjects from 6 global collaborators. Deeply sampled blood TCRbeta repertoires from subjects exposed to, actively infected with, or recovered from COVID-19 were included in the dataset. Where available, HLA class I and class II types were taken from metadata supplied by the sample provider and were not determined by assay-based typing. The repertoires were made available in a free public database intended to serve as a resource for research on the immune response to SARS-CoV-2.

The CDR3 contains 15 residues, cysteine and phenylalanine counted. Only the CDR3 region is kept as DNA, spanning 45 bases read in frame from base 1. The junction shows trimming of 6 bases on V and 4 bases on J, and the gene matches do not reach 7 bases of it. CDR1 and CDR2, looked up from the germline V gene, are MNHEY and SVGAGI. At one collaborating source in Seattle, patients were enrolled during active infection and were followed longitudinally through the course of disease. The collaborating institutions used their own protocols to collect whole blood in K2EDTA tubes. For TCRbeta analysis, collaborator samples were shipped as frozen whole blood, as isolated PBMCs, or as DNA extracted from either sample type. Broad study findings and their caveats: Clinical and demographic metadata were provided uncurated, with the amount varying by source and participant.

Sequenced input: peripheral blood. Recombination linked TRBV6-5 to TRBJ2-2, with 8 bases in between that match TRBD1. This TCR was recovered from a woman in her twenties or thirties with COVID-19, enrolled during active disease. For the CDR3, the sequence is CASRRQGRTTGELFF. The nucleotide sequence is TGTGCCAGCAGACGACAGGGGAGGACCACCGGGGAGCTGTTTTTT.